This TCR beta chain was identified in a study of T cell responses to AZD1222 COVID-19 vaccine. V was clipped by 5 bases and J by 0 bases, with 17 bases between them. Germline V gene lookup returns CDR1 LGHNT and CDR2 FRNRAP. CDR3 length: 17 amino acids. TCRdb keeps only in-frame clones here, not all; method: immunoSEQ multiplex PCR. The data show 120,000 to 150,000 clones, with approximately 88% seen just once and about 3.7% held by the top ten. With regard to this clone: Antigen: not known.

General observations from the study: Nearly half of unique spike-specific TCRs reportedly avoided B.1.351 and B.1.1.7 mutated regions. Spike-specific TCRs gained breadth and depth after people received two AZD1222 doses.

The receptor was isolated from an adult in good health. This chain connects TRBV12-5 to TRBJ1-3; D unresolved. The specimen was peripheral blood, collected on day 0 of MenACWY control vaccination. The CDR3 is CASGLRLWGDSGNTIYF. CDR3 coding DNA: TGTGCTAGTGGTCTCCGTTTGTGGGGAGACTCTGGAAACACCATATATTTT.